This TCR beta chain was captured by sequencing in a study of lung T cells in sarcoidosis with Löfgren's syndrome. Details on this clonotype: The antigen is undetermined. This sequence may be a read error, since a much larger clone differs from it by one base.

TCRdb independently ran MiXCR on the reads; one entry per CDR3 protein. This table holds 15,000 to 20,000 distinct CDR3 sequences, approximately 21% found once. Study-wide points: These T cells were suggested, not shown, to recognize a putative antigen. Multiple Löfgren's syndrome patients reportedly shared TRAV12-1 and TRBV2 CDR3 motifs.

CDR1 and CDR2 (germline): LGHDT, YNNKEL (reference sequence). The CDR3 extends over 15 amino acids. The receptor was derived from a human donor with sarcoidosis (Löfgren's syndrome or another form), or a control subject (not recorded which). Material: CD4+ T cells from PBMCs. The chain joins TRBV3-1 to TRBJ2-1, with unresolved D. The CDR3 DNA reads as TGTGCCAGCAGCCAAGAGTTTAGCTCCTGCAATGAGCAGTTCTTC. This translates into CASSQEFSSCNEQFF.